Below, 3 T cell receptor beta chains from the same sample are listed, as sequenced in a study of shared clonotypes between healthy human individuals. Data came from immunoSEQ multiplex PCR; TCRdb stores just in-frame clones and leaves some out. The table lists 2 million to 2.5 million clones, more than 90% of them singletons. The sample was naive CD4+ T cells sorted from blood. This sample's subset: CD45RA+ positively selected. Receptors were obtained from a man aged 18 to 35 in good health.

CDR3 nucleotide sequence: TGTGCCAGCAGCTTGGCCCAAACGCCAGAAAAACTGTTTTTT. It codes for CASSLAQTPEKLFF. The V gene is TRBV5-6, the J gene TRBJ1-4; D is unresolved. This CDR3 contains 14 residues. V lost 0 bases and J 8 bases, leaving 11 bases between the germline ends. Germline V lookup: CDR1 SGHDT, CDR2 YYEEEE.

In regard to this clone: A much more abundant neighbour one base away suggests this may be a read error. Additional DNA sequences in this sample encode the identical CDR3. The rearrangement joins TRBV9 to TRBJ2-3, with D unresolved. Germline V gene lookup returns CDR1 SGDLS and CDR2 YYNGEE. Trimming cost V 3 bases and J 2 bases, with 1 base left between them. This CDR3 has 11 residues. CDR3 DNA sequence: TGTGCCAGCAGCGCCACAGATACGCAGTATTTT. It yields the protein CASSATDTQYF.

CDR3 protein: CASIGQGENEQYF. CDR3 coding DNA: TGTGCCAGCATAGGACAGGGTGAGAACGAGCAGTACTTC. The chain employs TRBV6-5 and TRBJ2-7, with 8 bases aligning to TRBD1. Germline loops: CDR1 MNHEY, CDR2 SVGAGI. V lost 7 bases and J lost 5; bases outside the gene matches: 7. The CDR3 is made up of 13 amino acids.